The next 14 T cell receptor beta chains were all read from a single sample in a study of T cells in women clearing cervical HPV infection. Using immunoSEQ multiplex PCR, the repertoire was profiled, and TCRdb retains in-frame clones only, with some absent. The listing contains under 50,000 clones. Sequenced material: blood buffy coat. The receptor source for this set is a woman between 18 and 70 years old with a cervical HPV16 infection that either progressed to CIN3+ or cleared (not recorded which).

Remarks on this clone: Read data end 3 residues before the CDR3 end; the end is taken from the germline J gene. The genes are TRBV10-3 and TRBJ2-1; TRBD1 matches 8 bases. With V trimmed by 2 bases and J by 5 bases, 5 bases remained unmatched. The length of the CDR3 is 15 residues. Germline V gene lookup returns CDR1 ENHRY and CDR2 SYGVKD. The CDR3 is CAISERTGRNNEQFF. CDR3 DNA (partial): TGTGCCATCAGTGAGAGGACAGGGAGGAACAATGAG.

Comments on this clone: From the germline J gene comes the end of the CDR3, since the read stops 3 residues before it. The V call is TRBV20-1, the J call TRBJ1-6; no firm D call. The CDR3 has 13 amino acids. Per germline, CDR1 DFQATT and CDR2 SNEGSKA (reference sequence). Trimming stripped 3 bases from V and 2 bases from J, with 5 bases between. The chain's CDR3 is CSARRTYNSPLHF. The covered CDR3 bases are TGCAGTGCTAGGCGGACCTATAATTCACCC.

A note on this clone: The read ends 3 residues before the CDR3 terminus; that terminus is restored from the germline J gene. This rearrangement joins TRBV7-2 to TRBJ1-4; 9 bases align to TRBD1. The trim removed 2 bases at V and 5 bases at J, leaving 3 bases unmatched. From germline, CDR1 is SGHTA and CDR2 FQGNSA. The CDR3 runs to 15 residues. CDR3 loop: CASSLWGTGNEKLFF. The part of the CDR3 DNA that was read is TGTGCCAGCAGCTTATGGGGGACAGGGAATGAAAAA.

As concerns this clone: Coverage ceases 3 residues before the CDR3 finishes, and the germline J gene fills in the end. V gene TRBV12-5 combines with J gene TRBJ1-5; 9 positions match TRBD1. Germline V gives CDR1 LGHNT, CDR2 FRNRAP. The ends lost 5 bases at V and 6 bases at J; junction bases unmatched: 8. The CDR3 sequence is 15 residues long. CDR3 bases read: TGTGCTAGTGGTCCTGGGACAGGGATGTTTCAGCCC. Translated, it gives CASGPGTGMFQP. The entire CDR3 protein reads CASGPGTGMFQPQHF.

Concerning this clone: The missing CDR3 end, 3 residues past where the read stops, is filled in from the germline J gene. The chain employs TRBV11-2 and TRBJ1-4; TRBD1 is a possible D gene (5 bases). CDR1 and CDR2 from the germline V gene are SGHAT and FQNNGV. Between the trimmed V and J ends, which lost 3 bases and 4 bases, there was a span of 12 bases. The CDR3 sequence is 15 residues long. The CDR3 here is CASSFDLGLNEKLFF. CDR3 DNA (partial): TGTGCCAGCAGCTTCGACCTGGGACTTAATGAAAAA.

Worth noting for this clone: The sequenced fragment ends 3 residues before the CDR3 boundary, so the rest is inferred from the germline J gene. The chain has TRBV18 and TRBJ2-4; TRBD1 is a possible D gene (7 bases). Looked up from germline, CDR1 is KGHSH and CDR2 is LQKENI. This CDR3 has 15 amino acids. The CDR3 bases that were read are TGTGCCAGCTCACCCGAGGCCGGACAGGACTATGGT. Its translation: CASSPEAGQDYG. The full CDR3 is CASSPEAGQDYGQYF.

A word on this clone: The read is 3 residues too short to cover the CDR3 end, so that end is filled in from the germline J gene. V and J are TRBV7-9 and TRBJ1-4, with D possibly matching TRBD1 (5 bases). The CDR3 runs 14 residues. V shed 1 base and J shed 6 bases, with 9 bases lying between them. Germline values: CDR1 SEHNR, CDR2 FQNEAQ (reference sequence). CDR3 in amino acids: CASSLGQGDEKLFF. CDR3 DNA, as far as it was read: TGTGCCAGCAGCTTAGGCCAGGGTGATGAAAAA. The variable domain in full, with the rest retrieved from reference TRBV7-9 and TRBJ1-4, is DTGVSQNPRHKITKRGQNVTFRCDPISEHNRLYWYRQTLGQGPEFLTYFQNEAQLEKSRLLSDRFSAERPKGSFSTLEIQRTEQGDSAMYLCASSLGQGDEKLFFGSGTQLSVL.

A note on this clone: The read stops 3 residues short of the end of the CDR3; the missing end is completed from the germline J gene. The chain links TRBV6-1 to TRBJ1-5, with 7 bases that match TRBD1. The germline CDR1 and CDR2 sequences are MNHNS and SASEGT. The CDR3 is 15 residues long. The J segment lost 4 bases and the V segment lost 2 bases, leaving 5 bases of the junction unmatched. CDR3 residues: CASSEQQGGNQPQHF. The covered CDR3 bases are TGTGCCAGCAGTGAACAGCAGGGGGGAAATCAGCCC.

The covered CDR3 bases are TGCAGTGCTAGAGATCTACGAGGGAGCACAGATACG. Protein product: CSARDLRGSTDT. The whole CDR3 is CSARDLRGSTDTQYF. The chain has TRBV20-1 and TRBJ2-3; D perhaps matches TRBD2 (5 bases). The read terminates 3 residues before the CDR3 end, so the remaining end is supplied by the germline J gene. This CDR3 is 15 amino acids long. Trimming shortened V by 0 bases and J by 0 bases, and 10 bases separated the two germline ends. The germline CDR1 and CDR2 sequences are DFQATT and SNEGSKA (reference sequence).

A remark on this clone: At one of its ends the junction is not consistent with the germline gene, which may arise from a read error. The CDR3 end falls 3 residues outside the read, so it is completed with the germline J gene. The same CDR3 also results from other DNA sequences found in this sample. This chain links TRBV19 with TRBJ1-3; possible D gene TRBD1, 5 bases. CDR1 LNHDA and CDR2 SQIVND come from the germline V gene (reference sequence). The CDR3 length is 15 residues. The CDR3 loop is CASSNHQDGGNTIYF. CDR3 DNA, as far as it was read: TGTGCCAGTAGTAACCACCAGGACGGGGGAAACACT.

CDR3 DNA (partial): TGTGCCAGCAGTTATGATCCAGGGTATGGCGTATATGGC. Protein sequence: CASSYDPGYGVYG. The entire CDR3 sequence reads CASSYDPGYGVYGYTF. The V call is TRBV6-2 or TRBV6-3, the J call TRBJ1-2; tentatively, D is TRBD1 (5 bases). The missing CDR3 end, 3 residues past where the read stops, is filled in from the germline J gene. The V gene lost 3 bases and the J gene lost 5 bases, with 19 bases spanning the gap. Germline assignment: CDR1 MNHEY and CDR2 SVGEGT. This CDR3 has 16 amino acids.

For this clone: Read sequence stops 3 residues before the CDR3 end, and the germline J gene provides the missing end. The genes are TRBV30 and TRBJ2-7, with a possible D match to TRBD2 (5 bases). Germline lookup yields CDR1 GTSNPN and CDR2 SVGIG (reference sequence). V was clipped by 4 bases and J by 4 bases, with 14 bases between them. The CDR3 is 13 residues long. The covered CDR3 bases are TGTGCCTGGACGAGGGCAGTAAGTTACGAG. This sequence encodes CAWTRAVSYE. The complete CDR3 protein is CAWTRAVSYEQYF. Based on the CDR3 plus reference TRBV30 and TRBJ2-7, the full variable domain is SQTIHQWPATLVQPVGSPLSLECTVEGTSNPNLYWYRQAAGRGLQLLFYSVGIGQISSEVPQNLSASRPQDRQFILSSKKLLLSDSGFYLCAWTRAVSYEQYFGPGTRLTVT.

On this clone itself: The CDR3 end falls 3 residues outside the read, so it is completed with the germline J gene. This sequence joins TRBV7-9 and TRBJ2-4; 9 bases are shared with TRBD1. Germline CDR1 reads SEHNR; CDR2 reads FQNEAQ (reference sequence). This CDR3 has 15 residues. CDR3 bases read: TGTGCCAGCAGCTTACCGGGACAGGGAAACTATGGT. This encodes CASSLPGQGNYG. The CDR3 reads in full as CASSLPGQGNYGQYF. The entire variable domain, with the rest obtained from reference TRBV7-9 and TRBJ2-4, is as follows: DTGVSQNPRHKITKRGQNVTFRCDPISEHNRLYWYRQTLGQGPEFLTYFQNEAQLEKSRLLSDRFSAERPKGSFSTLEIQRTEQGDSAMYLCASSLPGQGNYGQYFGAGTRLSVL.

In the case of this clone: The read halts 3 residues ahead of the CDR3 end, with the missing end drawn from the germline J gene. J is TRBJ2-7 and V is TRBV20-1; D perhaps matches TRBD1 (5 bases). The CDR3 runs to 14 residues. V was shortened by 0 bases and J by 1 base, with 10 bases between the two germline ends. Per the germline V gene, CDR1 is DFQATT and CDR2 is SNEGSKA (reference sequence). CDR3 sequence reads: CSARDPQGSYEQYF. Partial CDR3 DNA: TGCAGTGCTAGAGATCCTCAGGGTTCCTACGAG.